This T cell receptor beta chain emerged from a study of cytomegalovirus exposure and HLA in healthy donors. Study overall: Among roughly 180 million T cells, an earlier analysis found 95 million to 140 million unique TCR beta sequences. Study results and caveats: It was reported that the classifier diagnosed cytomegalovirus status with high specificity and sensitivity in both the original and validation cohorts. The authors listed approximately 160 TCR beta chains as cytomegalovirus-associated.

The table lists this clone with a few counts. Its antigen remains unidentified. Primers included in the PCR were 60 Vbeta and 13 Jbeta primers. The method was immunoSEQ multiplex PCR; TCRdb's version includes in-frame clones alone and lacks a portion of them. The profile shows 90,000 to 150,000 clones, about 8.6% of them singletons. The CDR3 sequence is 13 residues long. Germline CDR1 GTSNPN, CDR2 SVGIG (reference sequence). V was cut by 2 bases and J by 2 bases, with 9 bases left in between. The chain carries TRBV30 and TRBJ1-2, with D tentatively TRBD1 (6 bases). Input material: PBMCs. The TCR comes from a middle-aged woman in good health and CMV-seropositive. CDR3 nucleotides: TGTGCCTGGAGTCTGACAGGCAACTATGGCTACACCTTC. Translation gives CAWSLTGNYGYTF.